This T cell receptor beta chain was sequenced for a study of blood T cells in healthy people across ages. Then a second PCR, running roughly 6 to 11 cycles, was carried out with a sample-barcoded 5' primer and a J-beta primer mix. TCRdb re-called the 5' RACE reads through MiXCR, storing one row per CDR3 protein. Of over 1,500,000 distinct CDR3 sequences listed, roughly 52% were seen once; the top ten hold approximately 2.1%. Source material: blood. This sequence originates from a woman between 40 and 55 years old in good health.

CDR3 amino acids: CASSYSGTSIDIQYF. The CDR3 nucleotides read TGTGCCAGCAGTTACTCGGGTACGAGTATTGACATTCAGTACTTC. This chain joins TRBV6-5 and TRBJ2-4; D remains unclear. Germline CDR1 MNHEY, CDR2 SVGAGI. The length of the CDR3 is 15 residues. With 0 bases removed from V and 8 bases from J, the gap between germline ends came to 14 bases.